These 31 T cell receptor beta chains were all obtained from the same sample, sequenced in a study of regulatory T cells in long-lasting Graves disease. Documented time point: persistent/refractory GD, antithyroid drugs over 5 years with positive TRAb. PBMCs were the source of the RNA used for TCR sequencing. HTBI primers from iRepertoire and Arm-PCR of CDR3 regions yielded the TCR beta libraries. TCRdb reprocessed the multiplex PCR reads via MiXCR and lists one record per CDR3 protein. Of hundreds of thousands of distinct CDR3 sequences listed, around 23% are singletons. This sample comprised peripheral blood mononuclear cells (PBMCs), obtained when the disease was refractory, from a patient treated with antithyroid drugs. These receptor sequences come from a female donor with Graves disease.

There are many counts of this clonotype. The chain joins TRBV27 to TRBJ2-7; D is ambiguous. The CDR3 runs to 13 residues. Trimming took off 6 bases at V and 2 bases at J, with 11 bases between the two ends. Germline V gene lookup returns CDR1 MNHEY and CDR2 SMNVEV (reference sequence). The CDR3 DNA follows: TGTGCCAGCAGCCACTCGGAAACCTACGAGCAGTACTTC. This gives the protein CASSHSETYEQYF.

Here the CDR3 reads CASSHRDRVDTEAFF. The DNA for the CDR3 is TGTGCCAGTAGTCACCGGGACAGGGTGGACACTGAAGCTTTCTTT. The rearrangement links TRBV19 to TRBJ1-1, with 9 bases matching TRBD1. Germline CDR1 is LNHDA and CDR2 is SQIVND (reference sequence). There are 15 residues in the CDR3. Trimming at V came to 5 bases and at J to 3 bases, leaving 7 bases not matched to a gene.

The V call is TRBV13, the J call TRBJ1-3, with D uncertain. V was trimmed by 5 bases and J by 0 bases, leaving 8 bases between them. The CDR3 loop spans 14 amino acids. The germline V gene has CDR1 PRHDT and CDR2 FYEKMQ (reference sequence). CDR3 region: CASSAPVSGNTIYF. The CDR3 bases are TGTGCCAGCAGCGCTCCAGTCTCTGGAAACACCATATATTTT.

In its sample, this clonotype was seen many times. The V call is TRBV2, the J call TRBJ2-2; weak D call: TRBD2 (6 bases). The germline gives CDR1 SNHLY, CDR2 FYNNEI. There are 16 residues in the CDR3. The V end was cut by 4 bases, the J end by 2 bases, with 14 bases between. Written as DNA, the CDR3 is TGTGCCAGCAGTGGGACTAACGGGGGTAACACCGGGGAGCTGTTTTTT. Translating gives CASSGTNGGNTGELFF. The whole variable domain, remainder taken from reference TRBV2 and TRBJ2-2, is EPEVTQTPSHQVTQMGQEVILRCVPISNHLYFYWYRQILGQKVEFLVSFYNNEISEKSEIFDDQFSVERPDGSNFTLKIRSTKLEDSAMYFCASSGTNGGNTGELFFGEGSRLTVL.

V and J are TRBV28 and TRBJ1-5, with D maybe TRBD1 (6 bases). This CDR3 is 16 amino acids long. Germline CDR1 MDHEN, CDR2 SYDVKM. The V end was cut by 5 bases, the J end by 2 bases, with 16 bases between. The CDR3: CASSTFTQGGNQPQHF. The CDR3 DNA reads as TGTGCCAGCAGTACATTTACACAGGGAGGCAATCAGCCCCAGCATTTT. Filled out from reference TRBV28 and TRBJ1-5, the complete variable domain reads DVKVTQSSRYLVKRTGEKVFLECVQDMDHENMFWYRQDPGLGLRLIYFSYDVKMKEKGDIPEGYSVSREKKERFSLILESASTNQTSMYLCASSTFTQGGNQPQHFGDGTRLSIL.

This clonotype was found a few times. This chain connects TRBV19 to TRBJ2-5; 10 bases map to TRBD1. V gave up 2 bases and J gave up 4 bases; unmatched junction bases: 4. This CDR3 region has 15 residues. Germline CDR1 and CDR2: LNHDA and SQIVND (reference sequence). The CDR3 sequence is CASSILWDRGETQYF. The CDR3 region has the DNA TGTGCCAGTAGTATACTTTGGGACAGGGGAGAGACCCAGTACTTC.

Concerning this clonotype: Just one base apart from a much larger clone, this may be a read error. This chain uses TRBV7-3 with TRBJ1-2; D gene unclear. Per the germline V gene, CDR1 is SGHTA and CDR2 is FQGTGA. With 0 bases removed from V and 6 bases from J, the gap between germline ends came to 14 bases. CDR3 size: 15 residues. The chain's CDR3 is CASSLTGSPANGYTF. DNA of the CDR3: TGTGCCAGCAGCTTAACGGGTAGCCCAGCGAATGGCTACACCTTC. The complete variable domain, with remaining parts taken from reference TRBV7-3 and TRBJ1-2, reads GAGVSQTPSNKVTEKGKYVELRCDPISGHTALYWYRQSLGQGPEFLIYFQGTGAADDSGLPNDRFFAVRPEGSVSTLKIQRTERGDSAVYLCASSLTGSPANGYTFGSGTRLTVV.

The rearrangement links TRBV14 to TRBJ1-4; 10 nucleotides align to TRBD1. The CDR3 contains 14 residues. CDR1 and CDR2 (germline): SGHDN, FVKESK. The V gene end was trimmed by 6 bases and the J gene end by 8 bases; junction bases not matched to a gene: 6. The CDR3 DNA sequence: TGTGCCAGCAGTCCCGGGACAGGGGCCGAAAAACTGTTTTTT. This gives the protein CASSPGTGAEKLFF.

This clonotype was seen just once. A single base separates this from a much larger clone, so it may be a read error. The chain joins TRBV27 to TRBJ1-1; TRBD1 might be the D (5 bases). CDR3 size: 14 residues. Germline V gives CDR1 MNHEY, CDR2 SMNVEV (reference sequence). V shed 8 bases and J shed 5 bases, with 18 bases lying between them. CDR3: CASSMGVKVTEAFF. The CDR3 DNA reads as TGTGCCAGCTCGATGGGGGTCAAGGTTACTGAAGCTTTCTTT.

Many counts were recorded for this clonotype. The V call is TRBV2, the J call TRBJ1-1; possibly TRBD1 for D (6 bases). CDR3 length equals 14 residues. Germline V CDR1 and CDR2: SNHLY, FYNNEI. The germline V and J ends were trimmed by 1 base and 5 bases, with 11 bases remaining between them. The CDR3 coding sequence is TGTGCCAGCAGTGAAGAGGGGGAGTTGACTGAAGCTTTCTTT. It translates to CASSEEGELTEAFF.

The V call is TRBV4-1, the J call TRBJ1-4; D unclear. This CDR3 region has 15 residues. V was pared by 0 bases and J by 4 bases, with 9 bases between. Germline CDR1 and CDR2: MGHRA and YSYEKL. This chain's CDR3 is CASSQDRGSNEKLFF. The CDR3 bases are TGCGCCAGCAGCCAAGATAGAGGCAGTAATGAAAAACTGTTTTTT.

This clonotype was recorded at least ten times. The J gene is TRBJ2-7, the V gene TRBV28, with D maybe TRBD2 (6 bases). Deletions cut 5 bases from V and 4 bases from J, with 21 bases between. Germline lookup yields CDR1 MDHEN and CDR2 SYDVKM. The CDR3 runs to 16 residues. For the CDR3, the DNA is TGTGCCAGCAGTCTCGTCTCCTCGGGGGTTAGGTACGAGCAGTACTTC. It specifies CASSLVSSGVRYEQYF.

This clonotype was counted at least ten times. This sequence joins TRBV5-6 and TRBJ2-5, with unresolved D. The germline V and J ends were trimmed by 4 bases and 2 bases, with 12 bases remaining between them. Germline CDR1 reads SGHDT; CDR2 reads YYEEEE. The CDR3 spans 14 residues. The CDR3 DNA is TGTGCCAGCAGCCATGCCTCGCGTCAAGAGACCCAGTACTTC. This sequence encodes CASSHASRQETQYF.

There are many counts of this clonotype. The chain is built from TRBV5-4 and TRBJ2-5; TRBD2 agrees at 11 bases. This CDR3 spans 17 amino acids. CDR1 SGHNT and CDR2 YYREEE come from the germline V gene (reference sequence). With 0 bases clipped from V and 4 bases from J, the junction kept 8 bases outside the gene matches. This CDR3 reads CASSLAGELAGVETQYF. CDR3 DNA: TGTGCCAGCAGCTTGGCCGGAGAACTAGCGGGAGTAGAGACCCAGTACTTC.

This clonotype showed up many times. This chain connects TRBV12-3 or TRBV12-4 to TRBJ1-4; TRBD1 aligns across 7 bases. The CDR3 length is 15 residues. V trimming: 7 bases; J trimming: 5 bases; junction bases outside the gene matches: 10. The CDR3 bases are TGTGCCAGCAACGGCCCCCGGGACAGCAATGAAAAACTGTTTTTT. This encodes CASNGPRDSNEKLFF.

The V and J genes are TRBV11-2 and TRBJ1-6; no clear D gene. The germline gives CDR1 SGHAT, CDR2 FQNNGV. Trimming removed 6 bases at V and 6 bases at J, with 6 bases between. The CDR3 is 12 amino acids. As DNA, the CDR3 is TGTGCCAGCAGAGGGATTAATTCACCCCTCCACTTT. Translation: CASRGINSPLHF.

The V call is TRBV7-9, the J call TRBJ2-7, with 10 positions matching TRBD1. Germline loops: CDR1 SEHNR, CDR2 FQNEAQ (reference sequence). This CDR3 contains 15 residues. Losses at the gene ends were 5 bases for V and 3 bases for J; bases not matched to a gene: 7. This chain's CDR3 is CASSPGTGVNYEQYF. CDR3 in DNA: TGTGCCAGCAGCCCCGGGACAGGGGTAAACTACGAGCAGTACTTC.

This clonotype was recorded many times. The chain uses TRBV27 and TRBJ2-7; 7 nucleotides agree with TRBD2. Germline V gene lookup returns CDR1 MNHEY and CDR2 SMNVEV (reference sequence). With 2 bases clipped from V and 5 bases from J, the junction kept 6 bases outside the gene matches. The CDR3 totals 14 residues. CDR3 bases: TGTGCCAGCAGTTTAGGCGGGAGTATCAACGAGCAGTACTTC. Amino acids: CASSLGGSINEQYF.

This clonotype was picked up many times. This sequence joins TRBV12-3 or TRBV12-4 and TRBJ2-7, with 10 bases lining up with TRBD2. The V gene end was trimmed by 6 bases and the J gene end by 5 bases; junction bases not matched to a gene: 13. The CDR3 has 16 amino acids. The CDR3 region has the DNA TGTGCCAGCAGAAGCCGGACTAGCGGAACTGGGGACGAGCAGTACTTC. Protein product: CASRSRTSGTGDEQYF.

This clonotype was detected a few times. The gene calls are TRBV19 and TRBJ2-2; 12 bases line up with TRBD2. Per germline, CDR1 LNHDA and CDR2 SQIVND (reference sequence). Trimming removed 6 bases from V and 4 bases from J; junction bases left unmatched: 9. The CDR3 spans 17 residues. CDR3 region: CASSTGTSGHFTGELFF. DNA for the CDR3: TGTGCCAGTAGCACCGGGACTAGCGGGCACTTCACCGGGGAGCTGTTTTTT.

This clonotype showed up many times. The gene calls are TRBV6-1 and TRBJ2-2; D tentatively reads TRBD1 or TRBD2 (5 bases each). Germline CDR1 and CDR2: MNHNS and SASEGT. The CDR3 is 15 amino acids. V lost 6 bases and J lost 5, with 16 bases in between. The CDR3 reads CASSPGTRGTGELFF. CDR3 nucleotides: TGTGCCAGCAGCCCCGGGACGCGCGGGACCGGGGAGCTGTTTTTT.

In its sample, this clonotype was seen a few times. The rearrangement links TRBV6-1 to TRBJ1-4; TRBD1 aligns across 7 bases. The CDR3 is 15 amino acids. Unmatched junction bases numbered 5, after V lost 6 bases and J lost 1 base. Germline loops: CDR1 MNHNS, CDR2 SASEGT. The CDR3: CASRRSGGTNEKLFF. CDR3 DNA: TGTGCCAGCAGAAGATCAGGGGGAACTAATGAAAAACTGTTTTTT.

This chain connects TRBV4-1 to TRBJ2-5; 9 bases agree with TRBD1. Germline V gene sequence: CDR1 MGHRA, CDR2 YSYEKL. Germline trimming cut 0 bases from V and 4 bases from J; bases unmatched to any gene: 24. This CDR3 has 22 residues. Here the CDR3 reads CASSQDTPNRGLGGVVRETQYF. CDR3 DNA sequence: TGCGCCAGCAGCCAAGACACCCCGAACAGGGGGCTAGGAGGGGTCGTAAGAGAGACCCAGTACTTC.

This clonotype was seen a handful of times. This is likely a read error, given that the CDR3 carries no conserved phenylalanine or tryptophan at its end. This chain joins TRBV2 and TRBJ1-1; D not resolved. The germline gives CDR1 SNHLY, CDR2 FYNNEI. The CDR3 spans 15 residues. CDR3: CASSKAGGSNTEAFS. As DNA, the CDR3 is TGTGCCAGCAGTAAAGCAGGTGGCTCGAACACTGAAGCTTTCTCT.

This CDR3 reads CASSEFGQGKTQYF. The CDR3 coding sequence is TGCGCCAGCAGTGAGTTTGGGCAGGGGAAGACCCAGTACTTC. V is TRBV10-2 and J is TRBJ2-5; possible D gene TRBD1, 6 bases. The germline gives CDR1 WSHSY, CDR2 SAAADI. The CDR3 is 14 amino acids. V was shortened by 1 base and J by 6 bases, with 12 bases between the two germline ends.

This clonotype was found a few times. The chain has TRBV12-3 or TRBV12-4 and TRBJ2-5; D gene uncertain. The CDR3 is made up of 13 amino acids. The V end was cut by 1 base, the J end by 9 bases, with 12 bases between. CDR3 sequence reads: CASSLVDERPQYF. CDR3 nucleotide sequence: TGTGCCAGCAGTTTAGTAGACGAGAGACCCCAGTACTTC.

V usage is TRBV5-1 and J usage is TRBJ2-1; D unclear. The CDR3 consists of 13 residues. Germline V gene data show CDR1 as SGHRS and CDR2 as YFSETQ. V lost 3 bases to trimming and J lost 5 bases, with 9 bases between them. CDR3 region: CASSSGLNNEQFF. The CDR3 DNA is TGCGCCAGCAGCTCCGGGCTAAACAATGAGCAGTTCTTC.

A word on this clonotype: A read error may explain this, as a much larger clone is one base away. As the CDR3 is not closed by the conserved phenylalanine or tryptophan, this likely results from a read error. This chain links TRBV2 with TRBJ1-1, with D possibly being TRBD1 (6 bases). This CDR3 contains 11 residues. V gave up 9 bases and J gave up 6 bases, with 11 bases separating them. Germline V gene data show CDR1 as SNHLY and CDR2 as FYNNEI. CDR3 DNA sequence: TGTGCCAGTCGGGGGGGCCCTGAAGCTTTCCTT. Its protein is CASRGGPEAFL.

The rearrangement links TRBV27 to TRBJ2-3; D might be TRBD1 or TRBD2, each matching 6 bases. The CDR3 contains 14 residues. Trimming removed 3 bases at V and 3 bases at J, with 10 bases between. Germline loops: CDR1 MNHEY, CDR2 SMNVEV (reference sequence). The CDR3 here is CASSLIGGTDTQYF. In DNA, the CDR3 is TGTGCCAGCAGTTTGATAGGGGGGACAGATACGCAGTATTTT.

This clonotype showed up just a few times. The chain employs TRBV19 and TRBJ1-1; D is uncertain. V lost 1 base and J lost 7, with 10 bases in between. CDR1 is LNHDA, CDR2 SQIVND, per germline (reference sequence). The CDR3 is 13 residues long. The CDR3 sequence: CASSIGPAFEAFF. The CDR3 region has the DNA TGTGCCAGTAGTATAGGCCCAGCGTTTGAAGCTTTCTTT.

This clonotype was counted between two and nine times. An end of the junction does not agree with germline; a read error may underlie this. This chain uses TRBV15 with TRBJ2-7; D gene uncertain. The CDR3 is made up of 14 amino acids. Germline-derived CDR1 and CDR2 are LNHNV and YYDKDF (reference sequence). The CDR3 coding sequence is TGTGCCGCCAGCAGAGATAAGGCGAACTACGAGCAGTACTTC. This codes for CAASRDKANYEQYF.